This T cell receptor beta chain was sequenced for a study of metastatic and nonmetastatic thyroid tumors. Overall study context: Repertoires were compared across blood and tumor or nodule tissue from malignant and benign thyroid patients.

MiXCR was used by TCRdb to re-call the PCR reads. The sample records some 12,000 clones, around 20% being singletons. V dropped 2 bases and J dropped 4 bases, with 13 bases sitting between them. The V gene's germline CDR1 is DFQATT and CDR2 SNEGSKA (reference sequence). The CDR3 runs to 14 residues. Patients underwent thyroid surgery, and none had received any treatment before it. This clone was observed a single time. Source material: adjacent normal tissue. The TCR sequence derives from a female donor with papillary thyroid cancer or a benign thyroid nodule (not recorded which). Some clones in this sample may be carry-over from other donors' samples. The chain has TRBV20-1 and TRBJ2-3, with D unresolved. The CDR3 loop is CSARKFLWPDTQYF. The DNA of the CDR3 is TGCAGTGCTAGAAAGTTCCTGTGGCCAGATACGCAGTATTTT.